Sequencing of this T cell receptor (beta chain) was carried out in a study of beta chain features in type 1 diabetes. Findings and limits, study-wide: Fewer insertions but more deletions were seen at VDJ junctions in type 1 diabetes patients. TCRB CDR3 length was moderately but significantly reduced in all four CD4+ subsets of Type 1 diabetes patients.

Germline V gene data show CDR1 as MNHEY and CDR2 as SMNVEV (reference sequence). This CDR3 spans 15 amino acids. With 8 bases clipped from V and 2 bases from J, the junction kept 7 bases outside the gene matches. Expressed TCRB transcripts were sequenced, since all the RNA that had been isolated was reverse transcribed. The data were produced by immunoSEQ multiplex PCR, yet TCRdb's version contains in-frame clones alone and is incomplete. The table lists hundreds of thousands of clones, about 14% of them singletons, with 0.09% to 0.095% in the top ten. In this sample, this clone turned up a few times. The antigen is undetermined.

The receptor was derived from a man aged 18 to 29 in good health. This sequence joins TRBV27 and TRBJ2-7, with 12 nucleotides matching TRBD2. Source material: naive CD4+ T cells from blood. The CDR3 is CASRLLAGGPYEQYF. The CDR3 nucleotides read TGTGCCAGCCGCCTACTAGCGGGAGGCCCCTACGAGCAGTACTTC.